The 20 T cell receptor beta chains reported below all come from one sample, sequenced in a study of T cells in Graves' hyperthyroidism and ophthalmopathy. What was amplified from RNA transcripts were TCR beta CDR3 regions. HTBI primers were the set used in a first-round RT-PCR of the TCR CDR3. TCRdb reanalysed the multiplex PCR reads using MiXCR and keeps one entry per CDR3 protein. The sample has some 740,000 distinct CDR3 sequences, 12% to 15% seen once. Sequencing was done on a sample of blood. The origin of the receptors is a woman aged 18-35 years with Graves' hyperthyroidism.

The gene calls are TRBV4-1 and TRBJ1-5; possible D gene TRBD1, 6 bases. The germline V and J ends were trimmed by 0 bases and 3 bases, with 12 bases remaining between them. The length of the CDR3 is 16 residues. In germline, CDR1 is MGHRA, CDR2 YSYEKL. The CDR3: CASSQDLAGVNQPQHF. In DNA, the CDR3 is TGCGCCAGCAGCCAAGATCTGGCAGGGGTCAATCAGCCCCAGCATTTT.

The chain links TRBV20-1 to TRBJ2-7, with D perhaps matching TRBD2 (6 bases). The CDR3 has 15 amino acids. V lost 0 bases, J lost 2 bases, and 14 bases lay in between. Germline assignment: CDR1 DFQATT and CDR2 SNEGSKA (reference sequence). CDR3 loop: CSAREARRGTYEQYF. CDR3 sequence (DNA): TGCAGTGCTAGAGAGGCGAGGCGCGGGACCTACGAGCAGTACTTC.

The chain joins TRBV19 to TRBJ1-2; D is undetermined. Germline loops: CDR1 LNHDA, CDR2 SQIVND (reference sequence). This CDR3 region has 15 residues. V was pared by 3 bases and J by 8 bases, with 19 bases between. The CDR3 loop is CASSISPPPGDGYTF. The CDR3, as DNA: TGTGCCAGTAGTATTAGCCCCCCCCCGGGAGACGGCTACACCTTC.

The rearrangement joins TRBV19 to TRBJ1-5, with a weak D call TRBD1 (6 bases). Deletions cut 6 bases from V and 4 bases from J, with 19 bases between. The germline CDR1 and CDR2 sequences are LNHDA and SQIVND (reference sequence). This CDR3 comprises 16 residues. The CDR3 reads CASSPAGTLTNQPQHF. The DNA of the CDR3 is TGTGCCAGTAGCCCCGCCGGGACATTGACGAATCAGCCCCAGCATTTT.

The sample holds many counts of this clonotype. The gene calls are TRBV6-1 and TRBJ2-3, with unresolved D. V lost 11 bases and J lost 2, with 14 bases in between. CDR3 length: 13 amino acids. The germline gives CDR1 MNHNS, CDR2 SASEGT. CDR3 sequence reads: CAVPGYLTDTQYF. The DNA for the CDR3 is TGTGCCGTACCCGGCTACCTCACAGATACGCAGTATTTT.

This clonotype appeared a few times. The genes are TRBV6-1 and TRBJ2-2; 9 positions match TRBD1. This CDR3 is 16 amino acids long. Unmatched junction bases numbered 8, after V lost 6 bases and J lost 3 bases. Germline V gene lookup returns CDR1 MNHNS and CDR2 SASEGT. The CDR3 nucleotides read TGTGCCAGCAGCAAGGGAGGGACAGGGTACACCGGGGAGCTGTTTTTT. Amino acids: CASSKGGTGYTGELFF.

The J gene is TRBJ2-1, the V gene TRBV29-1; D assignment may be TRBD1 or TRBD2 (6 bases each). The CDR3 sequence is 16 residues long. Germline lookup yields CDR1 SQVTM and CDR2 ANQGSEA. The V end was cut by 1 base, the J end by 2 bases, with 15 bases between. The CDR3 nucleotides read TGCAGCGTTGAAGTAGGGGGGTTTATTACCTACAATGAGCAGTTCTTC. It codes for CSVEVGGFITYNEQFF.

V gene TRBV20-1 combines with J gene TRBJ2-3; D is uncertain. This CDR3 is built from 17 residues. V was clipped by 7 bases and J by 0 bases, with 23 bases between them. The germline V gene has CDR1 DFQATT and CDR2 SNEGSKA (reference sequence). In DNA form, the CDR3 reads TGCAGTGGATCTAACCCCGCTAGTTCGTCTAGCACAGATACGCAGTATTTT. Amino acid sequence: CSGSNPASSSSTDTQYF.

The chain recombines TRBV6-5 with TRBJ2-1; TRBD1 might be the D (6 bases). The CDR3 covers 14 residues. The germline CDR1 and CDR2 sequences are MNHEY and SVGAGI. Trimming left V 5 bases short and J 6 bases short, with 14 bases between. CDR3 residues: CASSHTGSPNEQFF. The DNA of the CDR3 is TGTGCCAGCAGTCACACAGGGAGTCCCAATGAGCAGTTCTTC.

In DNA, the CDR3 is TGTGCCAGCACCCCAAGTGCGGGGGCCAAAACCTATGGCTACACCTTC. Amino acids: CASTPSAGAKTYGYTF. The V and J genes are TRBV3-1 and TRBJ1-2, with D possibly TRBD1 on 6 matching bases. The CDR3 extends over 16 amino acids. V lost 7 bases and J 4 bases, leaving 22 bases between the germline ends. The germline gives CDR1 LGHDT, CDR2 YNNKEL (reference sequence).

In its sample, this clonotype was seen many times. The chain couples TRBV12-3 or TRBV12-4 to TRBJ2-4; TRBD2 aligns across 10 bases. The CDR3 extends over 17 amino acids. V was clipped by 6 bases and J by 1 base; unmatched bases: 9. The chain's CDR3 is CASSAGGLARAKNIQYF. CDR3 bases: TGTGCCAGCAGCGCAGGGGGACTAGCGCGGGCCAAAAACATTCAGTACTTC.

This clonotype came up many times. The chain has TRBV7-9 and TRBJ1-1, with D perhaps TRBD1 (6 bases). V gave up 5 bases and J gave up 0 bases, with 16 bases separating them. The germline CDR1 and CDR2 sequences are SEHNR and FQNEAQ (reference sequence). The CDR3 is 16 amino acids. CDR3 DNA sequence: TGTGCCAGCAGCCCCTCCTGGCAGGGGCTGAACACTGAAGCTTTCTTT. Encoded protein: CASSPSWQGLNTEAFF.

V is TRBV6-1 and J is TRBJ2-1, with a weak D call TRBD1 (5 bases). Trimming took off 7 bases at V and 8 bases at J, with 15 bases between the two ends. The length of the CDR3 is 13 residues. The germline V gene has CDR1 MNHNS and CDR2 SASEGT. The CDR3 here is CASIAAGKYEQFF. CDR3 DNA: TGTGCCAGCATCGCGGCAGGGAAGTATGAGCAGTTCTTC.

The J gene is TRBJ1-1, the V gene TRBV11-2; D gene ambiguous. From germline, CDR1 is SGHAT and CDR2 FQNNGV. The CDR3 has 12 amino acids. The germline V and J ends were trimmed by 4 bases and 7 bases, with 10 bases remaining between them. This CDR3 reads CASSSSDGEAFF. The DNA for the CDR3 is TGTGCCAGCAGCTCCTCGGACGGTGAAGCTTTCTTT.

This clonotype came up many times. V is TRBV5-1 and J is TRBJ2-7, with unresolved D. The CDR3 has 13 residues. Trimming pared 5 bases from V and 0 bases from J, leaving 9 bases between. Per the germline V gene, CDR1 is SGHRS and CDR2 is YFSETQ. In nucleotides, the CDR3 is TGCGCCAGCAGAGAGCTGAGCTCCTACGAGCAGTACTTC. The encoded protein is CASRELSSYEQYF.

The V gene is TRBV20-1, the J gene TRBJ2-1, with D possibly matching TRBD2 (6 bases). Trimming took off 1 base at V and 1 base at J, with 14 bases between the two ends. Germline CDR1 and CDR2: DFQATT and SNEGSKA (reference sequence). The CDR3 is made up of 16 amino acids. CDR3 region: CSARVSLAESYNEQFF. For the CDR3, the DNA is TGCAGTGCTAGAGTCTCCTTAGCGGAATCCTACAATGAGCAGTTCTTC.

The chain's CDR3 is CASSVGLAGNNEQFF. The CDR3 bases are TGTGCCAGCAGCGTAGGGCTAGCGGGAAACAATGAGCAGTTCTTC. The chain is built from TRBV9 and TRBJ2-1; 9 bases map to TRBD2. CDR1 and CDR2 from the germline V gene are SGDLS and YYNGEE. Losses at the gene ends were 0 bases for V and 5 bases for J; bases not matched to a gene: 3. The CDR3 runs to 15 residues. The full variable domain, with the rest looked up from reference TRBV9 and TRBJ2-1, is DSGVTQTPKHLITATGQRVTLRCSPRSGDLSVYWYQQSLDQGLQFLIQYYNGEERAKGNILERFSAQQFPDLHSELNLSSLELGDSALYFCASSVGLAGNNEQFFGPGTRLTVL.

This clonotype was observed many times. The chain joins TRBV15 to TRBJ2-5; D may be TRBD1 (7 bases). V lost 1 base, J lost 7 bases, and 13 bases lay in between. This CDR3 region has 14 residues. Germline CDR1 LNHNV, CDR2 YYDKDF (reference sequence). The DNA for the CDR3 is TGTGCCACCAGCAGAGGAGGCCAGGGGGGGACCCAGTACTTC. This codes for CATSRGGQGGTQYF.

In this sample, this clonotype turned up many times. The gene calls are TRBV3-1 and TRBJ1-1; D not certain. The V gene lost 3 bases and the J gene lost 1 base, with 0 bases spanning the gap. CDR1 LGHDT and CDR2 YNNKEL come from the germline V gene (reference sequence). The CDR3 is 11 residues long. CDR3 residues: CASSQNTEAFF. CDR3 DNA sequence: TGTGCCAGCAGCCAGAACACTGAAGCTTTCTTT.

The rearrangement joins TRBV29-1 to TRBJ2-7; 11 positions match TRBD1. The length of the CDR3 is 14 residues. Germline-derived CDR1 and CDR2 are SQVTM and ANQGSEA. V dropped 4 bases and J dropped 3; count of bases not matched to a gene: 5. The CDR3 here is CSVAGTGGVYEQYF. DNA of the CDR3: TGCAGCGTTGCCGGGACAGGGGGTGTCTACGAGCAGTACTTC.